This paragraph covers one T cell receptor (beta chain) sequence. This clone was seen a single time. No antigen is known for it. Base qualities were left out, and no much larger clone turns up one base away. Each donor gave one peripheral blood draw, about 110 mL on average, collected into heparinised tubes. Naive, central memory, regulatory and stem cell-like memory CD4+ T cells were sorted on a BD FACSAria II using a panel including CD45RO, CCR7, CD25, CD127, CD95 and CD27. Purity was above 95% for every sorted population. PBMCs were separated immediately by Lymphoprep density gradient centrifugation and were stained directly, without being cultured. So that batch effects would be minimized, each experiment stained and sorted samples in pairs, pairing one healthy donor with one patient. All of the isolated RNA was reverse transcribed with the High Capacity cDNA Reverse Transcription Kit, so expressed TCRB transcripts were sequenced. Deep immunoSEQ sequencing was performed on naive, central memory and regulatory T cell samples, with an average of roughly 3.5 million total reads per sample. After sorted cells were lysed in RLT buffer, RNA was extracted with DNase-treated RNeasy Micro or Mini kits, with the choice depending on cell number. Each cell subset was processed on its own to prevent cross-contamination, while patient and healthy donor samples were processed together. The immunoSEQ multiplex PCR was used to amplify TCRB sequences from cDNA, generating 87-bp fragments that spanned the CDR3 region. Sequencing of the amplicons was performed on the Illumina HiSeq platform. Concerning the study's data processing: PCR bias was computationally corrected using synthetic template baselines, reads within Hamming distance 2 were collapsed, and singletons that could not be merged were discarded. Reads were aligned to IMGT to assign V, D and J genes, CDR3 length, and insertions or deletions at six rearrangement sites. Within each subset, clonotype counts were normalized to sorted cell number, and only after that were true diversity and Gini coefficients computed with the tcR R package. The overlap coefficient, calculated on TCRB nucleotide sequences, was used to quantify repertoire sharing. The source is immuneACCESS, and TCRdb retained only in-frame sequences with V and J called. Part of the clones is not carried over; for the studies checked, unresolved V genes explain less than half of this, and the remainder is unexplained. V and J calls and clone size come straight from that table; D and trimming were deduced from the DNA. Recorded for this sample are over 40,000 clones; approximately 56% of them occurred a single time. The ten largest clones capture roughly 2.1% of the sample.

This sample is part of a study of beta chain features in type 1 diabetes (dated by TCRdb to 2016 to 2019). In the study overall: No differences in mean age, gender distribution, total cell number or subset yield were found between patients and healthy donors. A total of 107,917,701 sorted cells were examined across all samples, and the number of cells per subset was strongly correlated with RNA yield. Regulatory and stem cell-like memory subsets were obtained from only 8 patients and roughly eight healthy donors, while naive and central memory subsets were obtained from all 30 or so donors. The study compared the TCRB repertoires of sorted circulating CD4+ T cell subsets in recently diagnosed type 1 diabetes patients with those in matched healthy donors. Study-wide findings and limitations: PCR may preferentially amplify shorter templates, but because patient and control samples were amplified and corrected together, any resulting skew would affect both groups equally. Because the HLA sub-analyses included only small numbers of individuals, any influence of HLA type on TCRB rearrangement was left unresolved. Sequencing cDNA rather than genomic DNA could over-represent highly expressing activated cells, although activation and CD3 levels did not differ between groups. At VDJ recombination sites, patients with type 1 diabetes made fewer insertions and deleted more nucleotides, a pattern implying thymic rearrangement abnormalities. Naive, central memory and regulatory TCRB repertoires appeared more similar among patients than among healthy donors. In all four CD4+ subsets, TCRB CDR3 length was moderately but significantly shorter in type 1 diabetes patients.

There are 16 amino acids in the CDR3, from cysteine to phenylalanine inclusive. The sequence is cut down to CDR3 DNA, 48 bases in frame from base 1. V is pruned by 10 bases and J by 5 bases, leaving 10 bases of the junction without a gene match. CDR1 and CDR2 (LNHDA, SQIVND) derive from the germline V gene (reference sequence). The clonotype originates from a woman aged 18-29 years in good health. The rearranged chain carries TRBV19 and TRBJ2-2, and TRBD2 aligns with 13 junction nucleotides. The sample consisted of Tregs from blood. This specimen's cell subset or site label, per the study, means: regulatory CD4+ T cells. The CDR3 region reads CATSGLAGRGTGELFF. The sequenced DNA is TGTGCCACCTCGGGACTAGCGGGACGGGGTACCGGGGAGCTGTTTTTT.